The 5 T cell receptor beta chains presented below share a single source sample, sequenced in a study of identical twins. A single record per CDR3 protein comes from TCRdb applying MiXCR to the 5' RACE reads. The profile covers about 1.7 million distinct CDR3 sequences, with less than 35% appearing a single time and about 0.27% taken by the ten largest. The sample consisted of cord blood. These receptors were obtained from a newborn girl in good health.

There are a few counts of this clonotype. J is TRBJ1-5 and V is TRBV28; TRBD1 agrees at 7 bases. The ends lost 6 bases at V and 2 bases at J; junction bases unmatched: 10. Germline V gene lookup returns CDR1 MDHEN and CDR2 SYDVKM. The CDR3 covers 16 residues. The CDR3 reads CASSPTQGLGNQPQHF. CDR3 DNA sequence: TGTGCCAGCAGCCCTACACAGGGGTTGGGCAATCAGCCCCAGCATTTT.

The chain joins TRBV20-1 to TRBJ2-7, with D possibly being TRBD2 (7 bases). This CDR3 is 15 amino acids long. CDR1 and CDR2 (germline): DFQATT, SNEGSKA (reference sequence). The V gene lost 0 bases and the J gene lost 3 bases, with 15 bases spanning the gap. CDR3 DNA sequence: TGCAGTGCTAGAGATCTTGCAGGGGAGGGCTACGAGCAGTACTTC. This sequence encodes CSARDLAGEGYEQYF.

This chain links TRBV5-1 with TRBJ2-5; 10 bases are a match to TRBD2. The CDR3 has 17 amino acids. Trimming cost V 0 bases and J 4 bases; bases outside gene matches: 9. Germline CDR1 is SGHRS and CDR2 is YFSETQ. CDR3 DNA sequence: TGCGCCAGCAGCTTGGACCCTAGCGGGAGCTTATTAGAGACCCAGTACTTC. Residues: CASSLDPSGSLLETQYF.

This clonotype appeared many times. The chain has TRBV12-3 or TRBV12-4 and TRBJ2-7, with D tentatively TRBD1 or TRBD2 (5 bases each). Trimming left V 8 bases short and J 12 bases short, with 14 bases between. The CDR3 consists of 10 residues. Here the CDR3 DNA reads TGTGCCAGCCAGGGAGTCGCTTTGTACTTC. It encodes CASQGVALYF.

A note on this clonotype: Possible read error: a much larger clone is one base away. In nucleotides, the CDR3 is TGCAGCGTTGAAGATCTATCTAGCGGGAGCTCCTACGAGCAGTACTTC. Its translation is CSVEDLSSGSSYEQYF. This rearrangement joins TRBV29-1 to TRBJ2-4; 10 bases match TRBD2. Matching the DNA end better, TRBJ2-7 makes the J call doubtful. The CDR3 totals 16 residues. Germline V gene lookup returns CDR1 SQVTM and CDR2 ANQGSEA.